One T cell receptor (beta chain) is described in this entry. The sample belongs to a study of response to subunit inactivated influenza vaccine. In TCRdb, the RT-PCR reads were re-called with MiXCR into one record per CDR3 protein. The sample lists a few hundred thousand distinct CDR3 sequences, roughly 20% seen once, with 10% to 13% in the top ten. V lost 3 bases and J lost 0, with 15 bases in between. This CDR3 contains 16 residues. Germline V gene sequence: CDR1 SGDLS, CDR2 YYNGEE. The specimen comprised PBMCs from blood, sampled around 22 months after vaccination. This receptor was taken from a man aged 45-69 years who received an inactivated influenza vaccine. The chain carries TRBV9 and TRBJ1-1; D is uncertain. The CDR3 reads CASSAGPPTLNTEAFF. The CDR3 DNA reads TGTGCCAGCAGCGCCGGACCCCCCACCTTGAACACTGAAGCTTTCTTT.